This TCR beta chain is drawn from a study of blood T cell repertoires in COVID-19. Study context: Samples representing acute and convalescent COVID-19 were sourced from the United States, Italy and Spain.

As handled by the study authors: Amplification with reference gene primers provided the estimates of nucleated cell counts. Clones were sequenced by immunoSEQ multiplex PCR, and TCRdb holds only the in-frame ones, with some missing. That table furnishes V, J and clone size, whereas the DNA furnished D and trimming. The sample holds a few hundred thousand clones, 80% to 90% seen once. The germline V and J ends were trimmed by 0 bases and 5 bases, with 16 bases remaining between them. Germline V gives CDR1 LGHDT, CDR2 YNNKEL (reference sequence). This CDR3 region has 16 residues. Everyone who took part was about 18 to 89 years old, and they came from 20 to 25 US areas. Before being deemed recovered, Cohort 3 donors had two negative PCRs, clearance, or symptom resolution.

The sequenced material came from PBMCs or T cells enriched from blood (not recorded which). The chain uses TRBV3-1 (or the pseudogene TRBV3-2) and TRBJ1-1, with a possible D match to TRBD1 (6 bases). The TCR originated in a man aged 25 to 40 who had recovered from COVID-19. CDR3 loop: CASSQDLGRGRTEAFF. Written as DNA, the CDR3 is TGTGCCAGCAGCCAAGATTTAGGCAGGGGAAGGACTGAAGCTTTCTTT.